This entry describes one TCR beta chain. Its antigen is undetermined. This record comes from a study of T cell responses to AZD1222 COVID-19 vaccine. Study outcomes and limitations: Just a handful of people given AZD1222 tested seropositive at baseline. Repertoires were obtained only post-peak T cell response. Two AZD1222 administrations were followed by greater Spike-specific TCR breadth and depth.

The CDR3 spans 15 residues. V shed 2 bases and J 3 bases; nucleotides not matched to a gene: 4. CDR1 is SGHVS and CDR2 is FNYEAQ in the germline V gene. Method: immunoSEQ multiplex PCR; TCRdb's copy keeps in-frame clones and lacks some. The sample has some 86,000 clones, 92% seen once. V usage is TRBV7-6 and J usage is TRBJ1-3; 7 nucleotides align to TRBD1. The clonotype was recovered from an adult in good health. The sample here was peripheral blood, taken on day 0 of AZD1222 vaccination. The CDR3 DNA reads TGTGCCAGCAGCTTAACACAGGGGTATGGAAACACCATATATTTT. This sequence encodes CASSLTQGYGNTIYF.